These 8 T cell receptor beta chains came from one sample sequenced in a study of early stage breast cancer tumors. Sequencing was performed with immunoSEQ multiplex PCR; in TCRdb, only in-frame clones are kept and a portion is missing. This sample carries roughly 14,000 clones, 75% to 85% of them seen once, and the ten largest clones take 6.5% to 8%. The sequencing input was normal breast tissue next to the tumor. These receptors originate from a person aged 50 to 59 with breast cancer.

J is TRBJ2-3 and V is TRBV5-1, with 10 bases matching TRBD2. V shed 1 base and J 1 base; nucleotides not matched to a gene: 0. The CDR3 loop spans 15 amino acids. Germline loops: CDR1 SGHRS, CDR2 YFSETQ. The CDR3 is CASSLLAGGTDTQYF. The CDR3 nucleotides read TGCGCCAGCAGCTTGCTAGCGGGAGGCACAGATACGCAGTATTTT. Full variable domain (missing parts from reference TRBV5-1 and TRBJ2-3): KAGVTQTPRYLIKTRGQQVTLSCSPISGHRSVSWYQQTPGQGLQFLFEYFSETQRNKGNFPGRFSGRQFSNSRSEMNVSTLELGDSALYLCASSLLAGGTDTQYFGPGTRLTVL.

V gene TRBV21-1 combines with J gene TRBJ1-5; the table's D call, TRBD1, was not checked against the DNA. TRBV21-1 is assigned pseudogene status. This CDR3 comprises 17 residues. In nucleotides, the CDR3 is TGTGCCAGCAGCACTGCCGGGACAGGGGCGAGAAATCAGCCCCAGCATTTT. Amino acids: CASSTAGTGARNQPQHF.

This chain joins TRBV5-1 and TRBJ1-1; D is unresolved. Germline V gene data show CDR1 as SGHRS and CDR2 as YFSETQ. CDR3 length: 17 residues. V was trimmed by 3 bases and J by 6 bases, leaving 24 bases between them. The CDR3 nucleotides read TGCGCCAGCAGCTCCGGCCCACTGACACAGACGAGGGCTGAAGCTTTCTTT. This sequence encodes CASSSGPLTQTRAEAFF.

The gene calls are TRBV4-3 and TRBJ2-7, with 9 bases aligning to TRBD2. The length of the CDR3 is 18 residues. With 0 bases clipped from V and 3 bases from J, the junction kept 12 bases outside the gene matches. Germline loops: CDR1 LGHNA, CDR2 YSLEER. The CDR3 DNA reads as TGCGCCAGCAGCCAAGAGGGTCCAGCGGGAGGAGCGAGCTACGAGCAGTACTTC. This translates into CASSQEGPAGGASYEQYF.

V and J are TRBV19 and TRBJ2-5, with 9 bases aligning to TRBD2. The CDR3 runs 15 residues. From germline, CDR1 is LNHDA and CDR2 SQIVND (reference sequence). This CDR3 is CRTRVAGEAEETQYF. The CDR3 bases are TGTCGTACTCGAGTAGCGGGAGAGGCTGAAGAGACCCAGTACTTC.

This clone was observed a few times. The V and J genes are TRBV5-6 and TRBJ2-3; 9 nucleotides align to TRBD2. The CDR3 consists of 16 residues. Germline CDR1 reads SGHDT; CDR2 reads YYEEEE. Losses at the gene ends were 4 bases for V and 0 bases for J; bases not matched to a gene: 6. The CDR3 nucleotides are TGTGCCAGCAGCCTGCGGGGGGGCCAGAGCACAGATACGCAGTATTTT. Its translation: CASSLRGGQSTDTQYF.

The chain recombines TRBV2 with TRBJ2-5; D might be TRBD1 (6 bases). The CDR3 is 15 residues long. Germline V gene sequence: CDR1 SNHLY, CDR2 FYNNEI. The V end was cut by 5 bases, the J end by 4 bases, with 17 bases between. The CDR3 is CASSPDSVRRETQYF. The CDR3, as DNA: TGTGCCAGCAGTCCGGACAGTGTTCGCCGAGAGACCCAGTACTTC.

The chain uses TRBV5-1 and TRBJ2-1, with 9 nucleotides matching TRBD2. CDR1 is SGHRS and CDR2 is YFSETQ in the germline V gene. CDR3 length: 15 amino acids. J gave up 3 bases and V 0 bases, and 1 base lay outside the gene matches. The CDR3 DNA is TGCGCCAGCAGCTTGGTAGCGGGAGACTACAATGAGCAGTTCTTC. Translated: CASSLVAGDYNEQFF. Based on the CDR3 plus reference TRBV5-1 and TRBJ2-1, the full variable domain is KAGVTQTPRYLIKTRGQQVTLSCSPISGHRSVSWYQQTPGQGLQFLFEYFSETQRNKGNFPGRFSGRQFSNSRSEMNVSTLELGDSALYLCASSLVAGDYNEQFFGPGTRLTVL.